This T cell receptor (beta chain) was obtained from a study of OX40 agonist ivuxolimab in advanced cancers. Sequencing used immunoSEQ multiplex PCR; TCRdb keeps in-frame clones, though not all of them. This repertoire shows roughly 71,000 clones, roughly 73% found once; its top ten account for around 1.7%. The germline V gene has CDR1 LNHDA and CDR2 SQIVND (reference sequence). The CDR3 has 14 residues. V dropped 4 bases and J dropped 4; count of bases not matched to a gene: 5. By share, this clone counts as medium-sized. The rearrangement joins TRBV19 to TRBJ1-1; 8 nucleotides line up with TRBD1. This TCR came from an adult with an advanced solid tumor such as melanoma, head and neck, liver or kidney cancer. The sequences come from CD4+ or CD8+ T cells sorted from blood, collected in a trial of the OX40 agonist ivuxolimab. The CDR3 region has the DNA TGTGCCAGTAGTACGCAGGGGGCCAGCACTGAAGCTTTCTTT. As protein: CASSTQGASTEAFF.